The 31 T cell receptor beta chains given below trace back to one sample, sequenced in a study of CD8+CD57+ T cells in acquired aplastic anemia. TCR beta VDJ combinations and CDR3 sequences were profiled from genomic DNA. MiXCR, applied by TCRdb to the reads, yields one record per CDR3 protein. There are hundreds of thousands of distinct CDR3 sequences in the sample; 55% to 70% occur only once, and less than 4% lies in the top ten. The sequenced sample was sorted CD4+, CD8+, or CD8+CD57+ T cells (not recorded which) from PBMCs. The receptors originated from a human donor in good health, serving as a control.

As regards this clonotype: The final CDR3 position lacks the conserved phenylalanine or tryptophan, pointing to a likely read error. CDR3 nucleotides: TGCGCCAGCAGTGATGTGTCAGACAATGACCAGTTCTCA. As protein: CASSDVSDNDQFS. The rearrangement uses TRBV10-1 and TRBJ2-1; D is unresolved. The length of the CDR3 is 13 residues. Germline V gene data show CDR1 as WNHNN and CDR2 as SYGVQD (reference sequence).

Turning to this clonotype: The junction shows a germline mismatch at one end, possibly a read error. The chain has TRBV9 and TRBJ1-1; D gene unclear. The CDR3 loop spans 13 amino acids. Germline V lookup: CDR1 SGDLS, CDR2 YYNGEE. The CDR3 sequence: CASSFLSTAEALF. The CDR3 DNA reads as TGCGCCAGCAGCTTTTTGAGTACTGCTGAAGCCTTATTT. The whole variable domain, filled in from reference TRBV9 and TRBJ1-1, reads DSGVTQTPKHLITATGQRVTLRCSPRSGDLSVYWYQQSLDQGLQFLIQYYNGEERAKGNILERFSAQQFPDLHSELNLSSLELGDSALYFCASSFLSTAEALFGQGTRLTVV.

This clonotype was seen once. No conserved phenylalanine or tryptophan ends this CDR3, so it is likely a read error. No DNA is shown, since the ends of the CDR3 on it are uncertain; the CDR3 is the one TCRdb lists. J is TRBJ1-6 and V is TRBV10-3. The germline gives CDR1 ENHRY, CDR2 SYGVKD. With termini counted, the CDR3 has 9 amino acids. The CDR3 sequence: CAISELSPL.

This sequence joins TRBV7-4 and TRBJ2-7, with D tentatively TRBD2 (7 bases). The CDR3 extends over 16 amino acids. Trimming took off 5 bases at V and 5 bases at J, with 22 bases between the two ends. Germline V gene lookup returns CDR1 SGHVT and CDR2 SQSDAQ. The DNA for the CDR3 is TGTGCCAGCAGCAAAGGTTGTGGGGGGGCCCGCGACGAGCAGTACTTC. Translated: CASSKGCGGARDEQYF.

In the case of this clonotype: Given a much more abundant clone one base away, this may be a read error. A read error is likely, as this CDR3 ends without the conserved phenylalanine or tryptophan. CDR3 loop: CASSQDRRGGNYNEQFI. Here the CDR3 DNA reads TGTGCCAGCAGCCAAGATCGTCGCGGGGGAAACTACAATGAGCAGTTCATC. V usage is TRBV9 and J usage is TRBJ2-1; 7 bases line up with TRBD2. The length of the CDR3 is 17 residues. The germline CDR1 and CDR2 sequences are SGDLS and YYNGEE. J lost 3 bases, V lost 4 bases, and 13 bases had no gene match.

To note about this clonotype: The junction and the germline gene differ at one end; a read error may be behind it. The V and J genes are TRBV2 and TRBJ2-3; 9 nucleotides align to TRBD2. In germline, CDR1 is SNHLY, CDR2 FYNNEI. This CDR3 is built from 16 residues. The CDR3 protein is CASSGSLAGSTDTQCF. The CDR3 DNA sequence: TGTGCCAGCAGTGGAAGTCTAGCGGGGAGCACAGATACGCAGTGTTTT.

The rearrangement joins TRBV5-1 to TRBJ1-2; D not certain. The CDR3 totals 15 residues. In germline, CDR1 is SGHRS, CDR2 YFSETQ. V lost 4 bases, J lost 5 bases, and 18 bases lay in between. The CDR3 nucleotides read TGCGCCAGCAGCCTTAACGGAGAGGCCGAGTATGGCTACACCTTC. Translating it yields CASSLNGEAEYGYTF.

The rearrangement uses TRBV20-1 and TRBJ1-6; D ambiguous. Germline V lookup: CDR1 DFQATT, CDR2 SNEGSKA (reference sequence). The CDR3 has 15 amino acids. V was cut by 5 bases and J by 11 bases, with 22 bases left in between. The CDR3 here is CSAESMGNEKAPLHF. CDR3 in DNA: TGCAGTGCTGAGAGCATGGGGAATGAAAAAGCACCCCTCCACTTT.

This clonotype has a count of ten or more. This chain uses TRBV12-5 with TRBJ2-1; D remains unclear. CDR3 size: 15 residues. Germline CDR1 reads LGHNT; CDR2 reads FRNRAP. V dropped 3 bases and J dropped 0 bases, with 9 bases sitting between them. CDR3 bases: TGTGCTAGTGGTTTCGCAGGATACTCCTACAATGAGCAGTTCTTC. This codes for CASGFAGYSYNEQFF.

On this clonotype itself: The germline gene is not matched at one end of the junction; a read error may be the cause. The chain combines TRBV6-6 with TRBJ2-1; TRBD1 aligns across 7 bases. Looked up from germline, CDR1 is MNHNY and CDR2 is SVGAGI (reference sequence). The CDR3 runs to 14 residues. CDR3 sequence (DNA): TGTGCCTCCCAAAGGGGGCTGATTGTGCGTGAGCAGTATTTC. Translation gives CASQRGLIVREQYF.

The chain is built from TRBV20-1 and TRBJ1-1; D is undetermined. Germline CDR1 DFQATT, CDR2 SNEGSKA (reference sequence). The CDR3 sequence is 12 residues long. The CDR3 reads CSGEGLNTHAFF. CDR3 bases: TGCAGCGGAGAGGGATTGAACACTCATGCTTTCTTT.

Points on this clonotype: This may come from a read error, since a much larger clone is one base off. The missing conserved phenylalanine or tryptophan at the end of this CDR3 makes a read error likely. The chain combines TRBV30 with TRBJ1-1, with D maybe TRBD1 (6 bases). Germline loops: CDR1 GTSNPN, CDR2 SVGIG (reference sequence). V was shortened by 4 bases and J by 3 bases, with 12 bases between the two germline ends. CDR3 size: 13 residues. CDR3 DNA sequence: TGTGCCTGGAAGGGGGTCCTGCACACTGAAGCTTTCTCT. Residues: CAWKGVLHTEAFS.

The gene calls are TRBV20-1 and TRBJ2-1, with 7 bases that match TRBD2. This CDR3 spans 16 amino acids. V trimming: 0 bases; J trimming: 5 bases; junction bases outside the gene matches: 10. CDR1 is DFQATT and CDR2 is SNEGSKA in the germline V gene (reference sequence). The CDR3 loop reads CSARDGGKRIDNEQFF. CDR3 sequence (DNA): TGCAGTGCTAGAGACGGGGGGAAACGGATTGACAATGAGCAGTTCTTC.

This clonotype was detected only a few times. A much larger clone differs from this one at a single base, so this may be a read error. This CDR3 fails to terminate in the conserved phenylalanine or tryptophan, so it likely reflects a read error. The chain links TRBV20-1 to TRBJ1-4; D is unresolved. CDR1 is DFQATT, CDR2 SNEGSKA, per germline (reference sequence). The V end lost 2 bases, the J end lost 5 bases, and 6 bases lay between the germline ends. CDR3 length: 12 residues. The CDR3 DNA reads TGCAGTGCTAGACAATCAAATGAAAAACTGTTTCTT. It translates to CSARQSNEKLFL.

J is TRBJ1-6 and V is TRBV7-2; no definite D call. The V and J ends lost 3 bases and 8 bases respectively, with 11 bases between them. The CDR3 runs 14 residues. CDR1 SGHTA and CDR2 FQGNSA come from the germline V gene. This chain's CDR3 is CASSLGNRDSPLHF. The CDR3 coding sequence is TGTGCCAGCAGCTTGGGTAATAGGGATTCACCCCTCCACTTT.

Notes on this clonotype: One junction end disagrees with the germline gene, perhaps due to a read error. This chain links TRBV15 with TRBJ1-4; the D is unclear. The CDR3 contains 14 residues. Germline values: CDR1 LNHNV, CDR2 YYDKDF (reference sequence). DNA of the CDR3: TGTGCCAGCCGCCGATGGAGAAGGAGCAATAAGCAGTTCTTT. This codes for CASRRWRRSNKQFF.

The count of this clonotype is one. This sequence joins TRBV11-2 and TRBJ2-7; tentative D call: TRBD2 (6 bases). CDR3 size: 15 residues. Per the germline V gene, CDR1 is SGHAT and CDR2 is FQNNGV. V was pared by 5 bases and J by 2 bases, with 16 bases between. For the CDR3, the DNA is TGTGCCAGCAGCCAGGTGGGGGGAAGCACCTACGAGCAGTACTTC. This translates into CASSQVGGSTYEQYF.

In this sample, this clonotype turned up once. The V gene is TRBV19, the J gene TRBJ1-6; possibly TRBD1 for D (6 bases). Germline-derived CDR1 and CDR2 are LNHDA and SQIVND (reference sequence). This CDR3 has 14 residues. Deletions cut 6 bases from V and 7 bases from J, with 13 bases between. The CDR3 coding sequence is TGTGCCAGTAGCGCAGGACAGTCGAATTCACCCCTCCACTTT. Translated: CASSAGQSNSPLHF.

The chain has TRBV30 and TRBJ1-2, with D possibly TRBD1 on 6 matching bases. Per the germline V gene, CDR1 is GTSNPN and CDR2 is SVGIG (reference sequence). The CDR3 spans 13 residues. The V and J ends lost 0 bases and 6 bases respectively, with 11 bases between them. CDR3 nucleotides: TGTGCCTGGAGTGTCGACAGGAGAAATGGCTACACCTTC. Protein: CAWSVDRRNGYTF. Supplemented by reference TRBV30 and TRBJ1-2, the full variable domain reads SQTIHQWPATLVQPVGSPLSLECTVEGTSNPNLYWYRQAAGRGLQLLFYSVGIGQISSEVPQNLSASRPQDRQFILSSKKLLLSDSGFYLCAWSVDRRNGYTFGSGTRLTVV.

About this clonotype: This CDR3 fails to terminate in the conserved phenylalanine or tryptophan, so it likely reflects a read error. The chain carries TRBV2 and TRBJ1-5; D call uncertain. This CDR3 spans 16 amino acids. The V end lost 6 bases, the J end lost 12 bases, and 27 bases lay between the germline ends. The V gene's germline CDR1 is SNHLY and CDR2 FYNNEI. In nucleotides, the CDR3 is TGTGCCAGCAGCCCATTAGACGGAAAGTCAGCCCACCACCAGCATTAT. Translating gives CASSPLDGKSAHHQHY.

In this sample, this clonotype turned up a few times. The chain employs TRBV25-1 and TRBJ2-1; TRBD2 aligns across 8 bases. The V and J ends lost 4 bases and 0 bases, in that order; junction bases with no gene match: 5. Germline CDR1 MGHDK, CDR2 SYGVNS. The CDR3 covers 16 residues. The CDR3 DNA reads TGTGCCAGCAGTGGAACCGGGACTAGCTCCTACAATGAGCAGTTCTTC. Translating gives CASSGTGTSSYNEQFF. The variable domain in full, with the rest retrieved from reference TRBV25-1 and TRBJ2-1, is EADIYQTPRYLVIGTGKKITLECSQTMGHDKMYWYQQDPGMELHLIHYSYGVNSTEKGDLSSESTVSRIRTEHFPLTLESARPSHTSQYLCASSGTGTSSYNEQFFGPGTRLTVL.

The chain carries TRBV20-1 and TRBJ2-1; D might be TRBD1 (6 bases). CDR3 length equals 13 residues. V lost 4 bases and J 3 bases, leaving 10 bases between the germline ends. Germline V CDR1 and CDR2: DFQATT, SNEGSKA (reference sequence). CDR3 nucleotide sequence: TGCAGTGCTACCGAGGGGGTCTACAATGAGCAGTTCTTC. This sequence encodes CSATEGVYNEQFF.

The rearrangement links TRBV27 to TRBJ1-1, with D possibly TRBD1 on 5 matching bases. V dropped 5 bases and J dropped 5 bases, with 12 bases sitting between them. The CDR3 runs 13 residues. The germline gives CDR1 MNHEY, CDR2 SMNVEV (reference sequence). The CDR3 is CASSTGRVTEAFF. CDR3 sequence (DNA): TGTGCCAGCAGTACAGGAAGAGTAACTGAAGCTTTCTTT.

The chain carries TRBV7-9 and TRBJ1-1; D unresolved. The CDR3 is made up of 14 amino acids. V was clipped by 4 bases and J by 4 bases, with 13 bases between them. Germline V gene lookup returns CDR1 SEHNR and CDR2 FQNEAQ (reference sequence). The CDR3 nucleotides are TGTGCCAGCAGCTCCCATGCAGGCGGCACTGAAGCTTTCTTT. Translated: CASSSHAGGTEAFF.

This clonotype has more than one count but fewer than ten. The CDR3 sequence: CSVEGIVDSYNEQFF. CDR3 nucleotides: TGCAGCGTTGAAGGGATAGTGGACTCCTACAATGAGCAGTTCTTC. The V call is TRBV29-1, the J call TRBJ2-1; no reliable D call. The CDR3 has 15 amino acids. Germline V gene lookup returns CDR1 SQVTM and CDR2 ANQGSEA. Deletions cut 1 base from V and 0 bases from J, with 10 bases between.

The rearrangement joins TRBV5-1 to TRBJ2-1; a possible D gene is TRBD2 (5 bases). This CDR3 spans 12 amino acids. V was cut by 2 bases and J by 12 bases, with 12 bases left in between. Germline CDR1 SGHRS, CDR2 YFSETQ. The CDR3 region has the DNA TGCGCCAGCAGCTTAGTACGGGATGGGCAGTTCTTC. Residues: CASSLVRDGQFF. Supplemented by reference TRBV5-1 and TRBJ2-1, the full variable domain reads KAGVTQTPRYLIKTRGQQVTLSCSPISGHRSVSWYQQTPGQGLQFLFEYFSETQRNKGNFPGRFSGRQFSNSRSEMNVSTLELGDSALYLCASSLVRDGQFFGPGTRLTVL.

For this clonotype: At one of its ends the junction is not consistent with the germline gene, which may arise from a read error. The V and J genes are TRBV7-2 and TRBJ2-5; possible D gene TRBD2, 5 bases. Germline V CDR1 and CDR2: SGHTA, FQGNSA. The CDR3 extends over 14 amino acids. CDR3 residues: CASSFGGRRQYLDF. The DNA of the CDR3 is TGTGCCAGCAGCTTTGGCGGGCGTAGGCAGTATTTGGACTTC.

The chain recombines TRBV7-8 with TRBJ1-5; 8 nucleotides match TRBD1. The CDR3 covers 16 residues. From germline, CDR1 is SGHVS and CDR2 FQNEAQ. V was pared by 1 base and J by 7 bases, with 9 bases of the junction left unmatched. The DNA for the CDR3 is TGTGCCAGCAGCTTAGATGAGACAGGGGTATGGCAGCCCCAGCATTTT. Its protein is CASSLDETGVWQPQHF.

Notes on this clonotype: Compared with germline, one end of the junction differs, possibly owing to a read error. This sequence joins TRBV9 and TRBJ2-7; 7 nucleotides agree with TRBD2. Germline V gene data show CDR1 as SGDLS and CDR2 as YYNGEE. This CDR3 spans 13 amino acids. The CDR3: CASSLGHWRGSTF. The CDR3 coding sequence is TGTGCCAGCAGCCTAGGCCATTGGCGGGGGAGTACTTTC. The variable domain in full, completed from reference TRBV9 and TRBJ2-7, reads DSGVTQTPKHLITATGQRVTLRCSPRSGDLSVYWYQQSLDQGLQFLIQYYNGEERAKGNILERFSAQQFPDLHSELNLSSLELGDSALYFCASSLGHWRGSTFGPGTRLTVT.

This clonotype was recorded only once. As DNA, the CDR3 is TGTGCCAGCAGCTTTATTCCGGTCACAGATACGCAGTATTTT. It is translated as CASSFIPVTDTQYF. V and J are TRBV7-2 and TRBJ2-3; no clear D gene. The CDR3 is 14 residues long. Germline loops: CDR1 SGHTA, CDR2 FQGNSA. With 3 bases removed from V and 2 bases from J, the gap between germline ends came to 9 bases.

This clonotype was detected many times. The V gene is TRBV6-1, the J gene TRBJ2-3, with D tentatively TRBD1 or TRBD2 (5 bases each). V gave up 3 bases and J gave up 1 base, with 20 bases separating them. The CDR3 totals 18 residues. The germline V gene encodes CDR1 MNHNS and CDR2 SASEGT. CDR3 in DNA: TGTGCCAGCAGTGAGACCCCCCCCGACAGAGGGGGCACAGATACGCAGTATTTT. This translates into CASSETPPDRGGTDTQYF.